This TCR beta chain was recovered during a study of blood T cell repertoires in COVID-19. About the research overall: Both acute and convalescent COVID-19 samples were obtained from the United States, Italy and Spain. From T cells, B-cell-depleted T cells, or PBMCs came the material, which was cDNA or gDNA.

Original processing notes: Nucleated cell number was recorded as an estimate derived from reference gene primer amplification. The table came from immunoSEQ multiplex PCR; TCRdb's copy has only in-frame clones and leaves some out. V, J and clone size derive from that table, while D and trimming were established from the DNA sequence. The sample has roughly 70,000 clones; around nine tenths are singletons. V dropped 2 bases and J dropped 4; count of bases not matched to a gene: 8. CDR3 size: 16 residues. CDR1 and CDR2 from the germline V gene are LNHDA and SQIVND (reference sequence). This clone appeared a single time.

The sequencing sample was made of peripheral blood. The receptor comes from a human donor in a cohort sampled during active COVID-19. V and J are TRBV19 and TRBJ1-2, with 9 nucleotides matching TRBD1. As DNA, the CDR3 is TGTGCCAGTAGTATAATCACCGGGACAGGGACCTATGGCTACACCTTC. This codes for CASSIITGTGTYGYTF. Drawing the rest from reference TRBV19 and TRBJ1-2, the complete variable domain is DGGITQSPKYLFRKEGQNVTLSCEQNLNHDAMYWYRQDPGQGLRLIYYSQIVNDFQKGDIAEGYSVSREKKESFPLTVTSAQKNPTAFYLCASSIITGTGTYGYTFGSGTRLTVV.